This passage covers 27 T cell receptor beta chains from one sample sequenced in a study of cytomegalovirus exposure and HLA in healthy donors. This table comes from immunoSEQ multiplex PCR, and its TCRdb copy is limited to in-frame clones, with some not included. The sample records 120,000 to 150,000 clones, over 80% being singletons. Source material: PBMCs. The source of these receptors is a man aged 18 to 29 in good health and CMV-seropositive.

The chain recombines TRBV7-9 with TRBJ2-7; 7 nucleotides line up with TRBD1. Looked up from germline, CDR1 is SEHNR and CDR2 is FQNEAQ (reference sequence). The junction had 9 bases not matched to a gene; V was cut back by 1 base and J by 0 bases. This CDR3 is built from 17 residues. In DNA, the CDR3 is TGTGCCAGCAGCTTAGGGACAGGCGGACCTAGCTCCTACGAGCAGTACTTC. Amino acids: CASSLGTGGPSSYEQYF.

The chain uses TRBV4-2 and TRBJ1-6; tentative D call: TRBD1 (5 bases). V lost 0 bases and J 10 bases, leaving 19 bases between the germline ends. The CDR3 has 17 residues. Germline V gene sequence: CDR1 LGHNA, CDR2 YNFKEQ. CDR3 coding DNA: TGTGCCAGCAGCCAAGAGGTAACCGCTACAGGCGCGTCACCCCTCCACTTT. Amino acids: CASSQEVTATGASPLHF.

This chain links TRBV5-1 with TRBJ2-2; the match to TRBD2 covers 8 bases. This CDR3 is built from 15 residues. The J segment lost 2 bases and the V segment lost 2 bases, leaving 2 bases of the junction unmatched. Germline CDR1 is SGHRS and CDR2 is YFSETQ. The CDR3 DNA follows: TGCGCCAGCAGCTTAGCGGGGGAAAACACCGGGGAGCTGTTTTTT. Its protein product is CASSLAGENTGELFF.

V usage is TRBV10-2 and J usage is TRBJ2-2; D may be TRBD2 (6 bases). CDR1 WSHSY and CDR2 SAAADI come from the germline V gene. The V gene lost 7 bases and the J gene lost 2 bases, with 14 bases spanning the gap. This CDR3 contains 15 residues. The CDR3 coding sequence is TGCGCCAGCACCCCCGGGACTCTCAACACCGGGGAGCTGTTTTTT. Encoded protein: CASTPGTLNTGELFF.

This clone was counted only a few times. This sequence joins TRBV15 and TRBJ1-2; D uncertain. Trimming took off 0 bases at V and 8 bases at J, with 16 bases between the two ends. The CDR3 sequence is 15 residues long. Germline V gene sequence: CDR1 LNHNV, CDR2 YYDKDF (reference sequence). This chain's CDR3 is CATSREREPLFGYTF. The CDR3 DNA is TGTGCCACCAGCAGAGAGAGGGAACCTCTATTCGGCTACACCTTC.

The CDR3 loop is CASSTGTGRYGYTF. CDR3 coding DNA: TGTGCCAGCAGCACAGGGACAGGGCGGTATGGCTACACCTTC. This chain uses TRBV13 with TRBJ1-2, with 9 bases matching TRBD1. With V trimmed by 5 bases and J by 5 bases, 6 bases remained unmatched. CDR1 and CDR2 from the germline V gene are PRHDT and FYEKMQ (reference sequence). The length of the CDR3 is 14 residues.

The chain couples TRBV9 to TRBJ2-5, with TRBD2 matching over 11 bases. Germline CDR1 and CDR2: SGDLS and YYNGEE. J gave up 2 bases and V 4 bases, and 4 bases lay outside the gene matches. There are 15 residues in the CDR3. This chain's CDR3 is CASSNVAGGQETQYF. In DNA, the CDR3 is TGTGCCAGCAGCAATGTAGCGGGGGGGCAAGAGACCCAGTACTTC.

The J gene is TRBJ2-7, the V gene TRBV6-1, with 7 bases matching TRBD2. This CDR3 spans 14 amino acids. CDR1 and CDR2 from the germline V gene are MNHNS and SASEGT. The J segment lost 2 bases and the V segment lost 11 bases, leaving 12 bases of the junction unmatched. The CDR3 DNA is TGTGCCCTCGGGAGGCTAGCAGCGACCTACGAGCAGTACTTC. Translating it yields CALGRLAATYEQYF.

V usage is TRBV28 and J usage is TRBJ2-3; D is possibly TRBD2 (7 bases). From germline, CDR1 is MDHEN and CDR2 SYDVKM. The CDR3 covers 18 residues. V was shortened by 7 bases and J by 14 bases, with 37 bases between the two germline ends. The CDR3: CASTPLMGGPLGGSVRYF. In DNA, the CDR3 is TGTGCCAGCACCCCTCTAATGGGGGGGCCCCTCGGAGGCAGTGTGAGGTATTTT.

CDR3 amino acids: CATRSAGRIINEQFF. The DNA for the CDR3 is TGTGCCACCAGGTCAGCGGGGCGAATTATCAATGAGCAGTTCTTC. The rearrangement uses TRBV15 and TRBJ2-1; 7 bases are a match to TRBD2. V was pared by 6 bases and J by 6 bases, with 11 bases of the junction left unmatched. The V gene's germline CDR1 is LNHNV and CDR2 YYDKDF (reference sequence). The CDR3 spans 15 residues.

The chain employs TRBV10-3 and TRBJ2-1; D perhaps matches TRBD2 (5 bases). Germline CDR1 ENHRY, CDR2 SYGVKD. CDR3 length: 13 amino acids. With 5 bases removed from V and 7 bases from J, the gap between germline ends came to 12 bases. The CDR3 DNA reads TGTGCCATCAGTCCCGGGATTTGGAATGAGCAGTTCTTC. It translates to CAISPGIWNEQFF.

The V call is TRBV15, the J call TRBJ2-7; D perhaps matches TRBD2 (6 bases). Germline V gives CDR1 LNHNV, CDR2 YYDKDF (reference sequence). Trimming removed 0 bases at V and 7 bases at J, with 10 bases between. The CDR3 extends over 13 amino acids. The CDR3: CATSREGGLEQYF. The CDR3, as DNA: TGTGCCACCAGCAGAGAGGGGGGTTTGGAGCAGTACTTC.

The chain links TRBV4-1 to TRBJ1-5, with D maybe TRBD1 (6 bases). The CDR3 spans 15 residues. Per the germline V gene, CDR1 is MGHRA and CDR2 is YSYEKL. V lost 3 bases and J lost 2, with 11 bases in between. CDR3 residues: CASSQGGGGNQPQHF. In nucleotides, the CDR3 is TGCGCCAGCAGCCAGGGGGGGGGCGGCAATCAGCCCCAGCATTTT.

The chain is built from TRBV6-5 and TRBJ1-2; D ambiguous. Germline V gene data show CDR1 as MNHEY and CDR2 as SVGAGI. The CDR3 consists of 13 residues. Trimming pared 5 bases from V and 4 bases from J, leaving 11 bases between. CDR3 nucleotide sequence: TGTGCCAGCAGTGTTGGTAGAGCCTATGGCTACACCTTC. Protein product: CASSVGRAYGYTF.

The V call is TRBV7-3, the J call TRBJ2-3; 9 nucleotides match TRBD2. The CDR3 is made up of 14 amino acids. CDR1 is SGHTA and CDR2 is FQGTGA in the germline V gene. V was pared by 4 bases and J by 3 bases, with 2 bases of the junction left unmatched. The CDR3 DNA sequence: TGTGCCAGCAGCTATAGCGGGGGTACAGATACGCAGTATTTT. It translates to CASSYSGGTDTQYF.

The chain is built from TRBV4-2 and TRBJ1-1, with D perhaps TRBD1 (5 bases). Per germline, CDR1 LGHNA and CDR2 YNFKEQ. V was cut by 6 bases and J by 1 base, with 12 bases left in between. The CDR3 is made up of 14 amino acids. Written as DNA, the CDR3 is TGTGCCAGCAGTTATACAGGAGAGAACACTGAAGCTTTCTTT. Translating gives CASSYTGENTEAFF.

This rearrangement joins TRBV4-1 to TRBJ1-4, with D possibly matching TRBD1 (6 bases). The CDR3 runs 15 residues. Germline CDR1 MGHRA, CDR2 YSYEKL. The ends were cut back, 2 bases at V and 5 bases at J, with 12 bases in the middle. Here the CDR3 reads CASSQPRDKNEKLFF. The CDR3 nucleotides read TGCGCCAGCAGCCAACCCCGGGACAAGAATGAAAAACTGTTTTTT.

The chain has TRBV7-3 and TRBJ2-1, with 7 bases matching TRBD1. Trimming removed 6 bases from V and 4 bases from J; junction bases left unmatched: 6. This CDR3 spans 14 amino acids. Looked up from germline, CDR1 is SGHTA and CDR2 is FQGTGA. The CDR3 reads CASSWDSTYNEQFF. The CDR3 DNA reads TGTGCCAGCAGTTGGGACAGTACTTACAATGAGCAGTTCTTC.

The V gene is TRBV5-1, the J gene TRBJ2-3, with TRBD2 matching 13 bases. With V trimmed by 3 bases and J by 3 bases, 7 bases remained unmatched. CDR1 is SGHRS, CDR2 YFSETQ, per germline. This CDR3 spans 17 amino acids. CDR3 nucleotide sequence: TGCGCCAGCAGCTCCTCAGAGACTAGCGGGGGGACAGATACGCAGTATTTT. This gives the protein CASSSSETSGGTDTQYF.

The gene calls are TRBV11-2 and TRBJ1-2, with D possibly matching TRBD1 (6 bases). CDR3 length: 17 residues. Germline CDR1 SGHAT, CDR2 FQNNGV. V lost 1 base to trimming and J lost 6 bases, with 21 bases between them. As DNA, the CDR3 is TGTGCCAGCAGCTTAGGCCAGGGGAGCCTCCAGGGTAATGGCTACACCTTC. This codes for CASSLGQGSLQGNGYTF. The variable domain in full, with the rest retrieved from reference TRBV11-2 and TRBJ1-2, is EAGVAQSPRYKIIEKRQSVAFWCNPISGHATLYWYQQILGQGPKLLIQFQNNGVVDDSQLPKDRFSAERLKGVDSTLKIQPAKLEDSAVYLCASSLGQGSLQGNGYTFGSGTRLTVV.

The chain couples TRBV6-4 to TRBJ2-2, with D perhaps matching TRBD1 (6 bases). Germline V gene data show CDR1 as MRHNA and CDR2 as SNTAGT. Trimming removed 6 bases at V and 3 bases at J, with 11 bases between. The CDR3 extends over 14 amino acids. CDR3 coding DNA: TGTGCCAGCAGCCGACAGGTGGACACCGGGGAGCTGTTTTTT. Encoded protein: CASSRQVDTGELFF.

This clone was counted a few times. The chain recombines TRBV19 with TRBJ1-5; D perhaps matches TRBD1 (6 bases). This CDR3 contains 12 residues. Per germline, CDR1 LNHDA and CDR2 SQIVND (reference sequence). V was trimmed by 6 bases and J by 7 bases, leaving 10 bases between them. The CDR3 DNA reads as TGTGCCAGTAGCCACAGGGAACAGCCCCAGCATTTT. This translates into CASSHREQPQHF.

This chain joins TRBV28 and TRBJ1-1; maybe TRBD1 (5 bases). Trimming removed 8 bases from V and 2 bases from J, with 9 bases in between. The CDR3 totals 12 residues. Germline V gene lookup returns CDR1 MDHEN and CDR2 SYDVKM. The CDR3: CASGGGNTEAFF. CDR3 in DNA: TGTGCCAGCGGGGGGGGAAACACTGAAGCTTTCTTT.

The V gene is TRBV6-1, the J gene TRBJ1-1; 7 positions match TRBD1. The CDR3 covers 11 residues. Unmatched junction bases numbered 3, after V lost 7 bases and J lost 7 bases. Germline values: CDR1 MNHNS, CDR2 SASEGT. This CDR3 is CASNRDSEAFF. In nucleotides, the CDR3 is TGTGCCAGCAACCGGGACAGTGAAGCTTTCTTT.

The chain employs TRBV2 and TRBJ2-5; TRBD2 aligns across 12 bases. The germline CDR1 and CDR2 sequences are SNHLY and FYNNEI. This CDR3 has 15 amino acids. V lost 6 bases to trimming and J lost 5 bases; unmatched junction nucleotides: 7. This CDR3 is CASSGGLAGSETQYF. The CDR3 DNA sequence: TGTGCCAGCAGCGGAGGACTAGCGGGATCTGAGACCCAGTACTTC. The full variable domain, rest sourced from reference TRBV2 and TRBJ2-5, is EPEVTQTPSHQVTQMGQEVILRCVPISNHLYFYWYRQILGQKVEFLVSFYNNEISEKSEIFDDQFSVERPDGSNFTLKIRSTKLEDSAMYFCASSGGLAGSETQYFGPGTRLLVL.

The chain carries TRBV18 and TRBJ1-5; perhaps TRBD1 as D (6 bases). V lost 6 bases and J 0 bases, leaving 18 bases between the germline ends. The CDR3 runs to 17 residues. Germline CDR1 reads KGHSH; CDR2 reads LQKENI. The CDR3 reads CASSHRRQENSNQPQHF. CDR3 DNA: TGTGCCAGCTCTCATCGCAGACAGGAGAATAGCAATCAGCCCCAGCATTTT.

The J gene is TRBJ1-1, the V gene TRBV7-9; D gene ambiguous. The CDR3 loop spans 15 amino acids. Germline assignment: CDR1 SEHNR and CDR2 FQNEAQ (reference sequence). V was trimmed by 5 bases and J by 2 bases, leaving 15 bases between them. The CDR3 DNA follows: TGTGCCAGCAGCCCTCCAGGAGGAGGCAACACTGAAGCTTTCTTT. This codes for CASSPPGGGNTEAFF.